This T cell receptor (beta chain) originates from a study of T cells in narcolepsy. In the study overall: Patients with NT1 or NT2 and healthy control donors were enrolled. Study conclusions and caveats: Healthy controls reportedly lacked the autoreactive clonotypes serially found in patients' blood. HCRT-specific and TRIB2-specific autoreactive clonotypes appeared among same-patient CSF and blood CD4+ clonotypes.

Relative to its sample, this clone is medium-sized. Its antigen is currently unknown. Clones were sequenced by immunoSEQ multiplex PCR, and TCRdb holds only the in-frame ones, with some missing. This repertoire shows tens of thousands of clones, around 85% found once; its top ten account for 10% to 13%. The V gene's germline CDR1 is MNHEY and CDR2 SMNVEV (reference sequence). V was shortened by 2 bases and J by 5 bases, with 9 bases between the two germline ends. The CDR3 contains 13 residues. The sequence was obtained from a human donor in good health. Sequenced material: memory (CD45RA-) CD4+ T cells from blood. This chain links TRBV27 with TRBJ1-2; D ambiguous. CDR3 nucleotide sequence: TGTGCCAGCAGTTTAGTGGGTTCGTATGGCTACACCTTC. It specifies CASSLVGSYGYTF.